The 27 T cell receptor beta chains listed next were all sequenced from one sample in a study of shared clonotypes between healthy human individuals. Generated by immunoSEQ multiplex PCR, the TCRdb table keeps only in-frame clones and is missing some. The repertoire holds about 660,000 clones, with about 74% as singletons. Sequenced sample: memory CD4+ T cells sorted from blood. Indicated subset: CD45RA-negative fraction. These receptors were obtained from a woman aged 25 to 39 in good health.

This chain uses TRBV5-4 with TRBJ2-7; TRBD2 matches at 14 bases. CDR3 length equals 16 residues. The V gene end was trimmed by 4 bases and the J gene end by 6 bases; junction bases not matched to a gene: 9. Germline assignment: CDR1 SGHNT and CDR2 YYREEE (reference sequence). The CDR3 loop is CASSIPTSGRVGEQYF. Here the CDR3 DNA reads TGTGCCAGCAGCATCCCGACTAGCGGGAGGGTGGGCGAGCAGTACTTC.

The V gene is TRBV12-5, the J gene TRBJ2-1, with TRBD2 matching over 9 bases. The germline V gene encodes CDR1 LGHNT and CDR2 FRNRAP. The CDR3 totals 17 residues. The V gene end was trimmed by 0 bases and the J gene end by 10 bases; junction bases not matched to a gene: 13. The CDR3 DNA follows: TGTGCTAGTGGTTTGGTACTCAGTAATAGCGGGAGTATAGAGCAGTTCTTC. This gives the protein CASGLVLSNSGSIEQFF.

The chain joins TRBV6-1 to TRBJ2-7; 14 bases match TRBD2. The CDR3 is made up of 16 amino acids. V gave up 1 base and J gave up 5 bases; unmatched junction bases: 4. The germline CDR1 and CDR2 sequences are MNHNS and SASEGT. The CDR3 sequence is CASSEERLAGGDEQYF. The CDR3 bases are TGTGCCAGCAGTGAAGAGCGACTAGCGGGAGGGGACGAGCAGTACTTC.

The V call is TRBV2, the J call TRBJ1-5, with D perhaps matching TRBD1 (5 bases). V was pared by 6 bases and J by 6 bases, with 12 bases between. CDR1 and CDR2 (germline): SNHLY, FYNNEI. The CDR3 has 13 amino acids. CDR3 region: CASRMGLTQPQHF. Here the CDR3 DNA reads TGTGCCAGCAGGATGGGACTGACTCAGCCCCAGCATTTT.

This clone was seen only a few times. The chain is built from TRBV19 and TRBJ1-2, with D hard to call. V was trimmed by 3 bases and J by 8 bases, leaving 13 bases between them. The CDR3 has 13 residues. Germline CDR1 reads LNHDA; CDR2 reads SQIVND (reference sequence). The CDR3 spells CASSIARDRGYTF. DNA of the CDR3: TGTGCCAGTAGTATCGCAAGGGATCGGGGCTACACCTTC.

This chain links TRBV28 with TRBJ2-1; the D gene is possibly TRBD2 (6 bases). The CDR3 spans 15 residues. The germline gives CDR1 MDHEN, CDR2 SYDVKM. V was clipped by 5 bases and J by 0 bases, with 11 bases between them. In nucleotides, the CDR3 is TGTGCCAGCAGTACCGGGACTCCCTCCTACAATGAGCAGTTCTTC. Its protein is CASSTGTPSYNEQFF.

The chain combines TRBV5-4 with TRBJ1-4; 7 bases agree with TRBD1. The CDR3 totals 15 residues. Trimming at V came to 5 bases and at J to 6 bases, leaving 10 bases not matched to a gene. Germline CDR1 reads SGHNT; CDR2 reads YYREEE (reference sequence). The CDR3 DNA reads TGTGCCAGCAGTCCCACAGGGGAAGGGCATGAAAAACTGTTTTTT. Protein sequence: CASSPTGEGHEKLFF.

The V and J genes are TRBV5-5 and TRBJ2-7, with 9 positions matching TRBD1. The CDR3 sequence is 14 residues long. Germline V gene sequence: CDR1 SGHKS, CDR2 YYEKEE (reference sequence). Germline trimming cut 4 bases from V and 1 base from J; bases unmatched to any gene: 3. In DNA, the CDR3 is TGTGCCAGCAGCCCCGGGACAGGGTCCTACGAGCAGTACTTC. The encoded protein is CASSPGTGSYEQYF.

The chain combines TRBV15 with TRBJ2-3; D possibly corresponds to TRBD2 (7 bases). The germline V gene encodes CDR1 LNHNV and CDR2 YYDKDF (reference sequence). Trimming left V 4 bases short and J 2 bases short, with 16 bases between. CDR3 length: 16 amino acids. The DNA for the CDR3 is TGTGCCACCAGCAACAGGCGGGGGCAGAACACAGATACGCAGTATTTT. As protein: CATSNRRGQNTDTQYF.

The genes are TRBV7-9 and TRBJ2-7, with 8 bases lining up with TRBD2. The CDR3 loop spans 15 amino acids. Germline V CDR1 and CDR2: SEHNR, FQNEAQ (reference sequence). Trimming took 5 bases from V and 0 from J; bases not matched to a gene: 6. CDR3 DNA sequence: TGTGCCAGCAGCCAACCGGGGGGGAGCTCCTACGAGCAGTACTTC. Translated, it gives CASSQPGGSSYEQYF.

The chain has TRBV7-9 and TRBJ1-1, with a weak D call TRBD1 (5 bases). This CDR3 spans 13 amino acids. Looked up from germline, CDR1 is SEHNR and CDR2 is FQNEAQ (reference sequence). Trimming shortened V by 3 bases and J by 7 bases, and 12 bases separated the two germline ends. CDR3 bases: TGTGCCAGCAGCTTGGAGACAGCAAGTGAAGCTTTCTTT. Its protein product is CASSLETASEAFF. The full variable domain, with the rest looked up from reference TRBV7-9 and TRBJ1-1, is DTGVSQNPRHKITKRGQNVTFRCDPISEHNRLYWYRQTLGQGPEFLTYFQNEAQLEKSRLLSDRFSAERPKGSFSTLEIQRTEQGDSAMYLCASSLETASEAFFGQGTRLTVV.

This clone was found a few times. The rearrangement joins TRBV13 to TRBJ2-1; D may be TRBD1 (5 bases). This CDR3 contains 12 residues. Germline V lookup: CDR1 PRHDT, CDR2 FYEKMQ (reference sequence). Trimming took off 3 bases at V and 7 bases at J, with 7 bases between the two ends. The CDR3 coding sequence is TGTGCCAGCAGCTTTAGGGGTAATGAGCAGTTCTTC. It is translated as CASSFRGNEQFF.

Here the CDR3 reads CASEGHTEAFF. The CDR3 DNA reads TGTGCCAGTGAGGGGCACACTGAAGCTTTCTTT. This chain joins TRBV28 and TRBJ1-1; D might be TRBD1 (5 bases). V was cut by 9 bases and J by 3 bases, with 8 bases left in between. Germline V gene sequence: CDR1 MDHEN, CDR2 SYDVKM. The CDR3 consists of 11 residues.

This clone was picked up a small number of times. V is TRBV28 and J is TRBJ2-7; D ambiguous. Germline CDR1 MDHEN, CDR2 SYDVKM. The CDR3 is made up of 12 amino acids. The germline V and J ends were trimmed by 8 bases and 7 bases, with 15 bases remaining between them. CDR3: CASSGPVGEQYF. The CDR3 DNA is TGTGCCAGCTCAGGTCCCGTCGGGGAGCAGTACTTC.

In DNA form, the CDR3 reads TGTGCCAGCAGCTACATGGGGACAGGGGGAGCTGAAGCTTTCTTT. Encoded protein: CASSYMGTGGAEAFF. The chain employs TRBV7-9 and TRBJ1-1; 11 bases line up with TRBD1. Germline V gene sequence: CDR1 SEHNR, CDR2 FQNEAQ (reference sequence). This CDR3 region has 15 residues. Trimming took 4 bases from V and 6 from J; bases not matched to a gene: 7.

This clone turned up a few times. Here the CDR3 reads CASAPGQQNTEAFF. CDR3 nucleotide sequence: TGCGCCAGCGCGCCAGGGCAGCAGAACACTGAAGCTTTCTTT. The chain is built from TRBV5-1 and TRBJ1-1; D may be TRBD1 (5 bases). With 7 bases removed from V and 1 base from J, the gap between germline ends came to 14 bases. The CDR3 length is 14 residues. Germline assignment: CDR1 SGHRS and CDR2 YFSETQ.

The rearrangement links TRBV27 to TRBJ1-2; D unclear. CDR1 and CDR2 (germline): MNHEY, SMNVEV (reference sequence). The CDR3 spans 16 residues. Between the trimmed V and J ends, which lost 3 bases and 4 bases, there was a span of 18 bases. CDR3 amino acids: CASSFSPRVTGYGYTF. The CDR3 DNA follows: TGTGCCAGCAGTTTCTCTCCAAGAGTGACTGGCTATGGCTACACCTTC.

The V call is TRBV28, the J call TRBJ2-5; no firm D call. The better agreement between TRBJ2-7 and the DNA end casts doubt on the J call. The CDR3 totals 14 residues. Germline loops: CDR1 MDHEN, CDR2 SYDVKM. The CDR3 DNA follows: TGTGCCAGCACCAGAACCCCCCTGGACTACGAGCAGTACTTC. Translation gives CASTRTPLDYEQYF.

This clone was counted only a few times. The V and J genes are TRBV15 and TRBJ2-1; 11 bases agree with TRBD2. The ends lost 5 bases at V and 4 bases at J; junction bases unmatched: 4. The CDR3 is made up of 15 amino acids. Germline CDR1 is LNHNV and CDR2 is YYDKDF (reference sequence). CDR3 sequence reads: CATSSRLAGYNEQFF. CDR3 sequence (DNA): TGTGCCACCAGCTCCCGACTAGCGGGGTACAATGAGCAGTTCTTC.

The gene calls are TRBV5-1 and TRBJ2-1; 10 nucleotides line up with TRBD2. Germline values: CDR1 SGHRS, CDR2 YFSETQ. Germline trimming cut 5 bases from V and 3 bases from J; bases unmatched to any gene: 5. CDR3 size: 15 residues. The CDR3 here is CASSPRTSGYNEQFF. The CDR3 region has the DNA TGCGCCAGCAGTCCAAGGACTAGCGGCTACAATGAGCAGTTCTTC.

This chain uses TRBV6-6 with TRBJ2-7; maybe TRBD2 (6 bases). The CDR3 has 14 residues. CDR1 and CDR2 from the germline V gene are MNHNY and SVGAGI (reference sequence). Trimming cost V 4 bases and J 6 bases, with 16 bases left between them. The CDR3: CASSSTSWVSEQYF. In DNA, the CDR3 is TGTGCCAGCAGTTCGACTAGTTGGGTATCCGAGCAGTACTTC.

The chain carries TRBV29-1 and TRBJ2-1, with 10 bases aligning to TRBD1. The J segment lost 15 bases and the V segment lost 7 bases, leaving 12 bases of the junction unmatched. The germline V gene encodes CDR1 SQVTM and CDR2 ANQGSEA. The CDR3 has 12 amino acids. This CDR3 is CSATGQGIKGFF. The CDR3 nucleotides are TGCAGCGCTACGGGACAGGGGATTAAAGGGTTCTTC.

The V and J genes are TRBV7-6 and TRBJ2-1, with 7 bases matching TRBD1. With 4 bases clipped from V and 15 bases from J, the junction kept 18 bases outside the gene matches. This CDR3 contains 15 residues. Germline CDR1 reads SGHVS; CDR2 reads FNYEAQ. In DNA form, the CDR3 reads TGTGCCAGCAGCTCGATCCAGGGACAGTGGACTTCATGGTTCTTC. Its translation is CASSSIQGQWTSWFF.

This clone was recorded many times. V and J are TRBV11-1 and TRBJ1-1, with D unresolved. Germline V gives CDR1 SGHAT, CDR2 FQDESV (reference sequence). CDR3 length: 13 residues. V gave up 0 bases and J gave up 5 bases, with 7 bases separating them. The CDR3 nucleotides are TGTGCCAGCAGCTTAGCCAAGTGGACTGAAGCTTTCTTT. Amino acid sequence: CASSLAKWTEAFF.

This clone was recorded a few times. V is TRBV9 and J is TRBJ2-1, with no clear D. The CDR3 sequence is 13 residues long. The V gene's germline CDR1 is SGDLS and CDR2 YYNGEE. Trimming pared 3 bases from V and 10 bases from J, leaving 14 bases between. The CDR3 sequence: CASSAQTGAEQFF. The CDR3 DNA reads as TGTGCCAGCAGCGCCCAAACCGGAGCCGAGCAGTTCTTC.

The chain joins TRBV28 to TRBJ1-2; D may be TRBD1 (6 bases). Trimming stripped 5 bases from V and 8 bases from J, with 15 bases between. The CDR3 runs 13 residues. The germline gives CDR1 MDHEN, CDR2 SYDVKM. The CDR3 protein is CASSQQGGDGYTF. The CDR3, as DNA: TGTGCCAGCAGTCAACAGGGAGGGGACGGCTACACCTTC.

This chain uses TRBV28 with TRBJ2-4; no reliable D call. From germline, CDR1 is MDHEN and CDR2 SYDVKM. CDR3 length equals 12 residues. Deletions cut 10 bases from V and 7 bases from J, with 14 bases between. CDR3 loop: CATTDRLNIQYF. The CDR3 DNA sequence: TGTGCCACCACGGACCGTCTGAACATTCAGTACTTC.